What follows is one TCR beta chain and its context. The entry originates in a study of shared clonotypes between healthy human individuals. V was pared by 5 bases and J by 4 bases, with 5 bases of the junction left unmatched. Germline lookup yields CDR1 KGHSH and CDR2 LQKENI. The CDR3 covers 14 residues. Data came from immunoSEQ multiplex PCR; TCRdb stores just in-frame clones and leaves some out. The table shows roughly 500,000 clones, with around 79% occurring only once. The chain joins TRBV18 to TRBJ2-7; 10 bases map to TRBD1. The sequence was collected from a woman in her thirties or forties in good health. Some clones in this sample may be carry-over from other donors' samples. The sample comprised PBMCs. The CDR3 sequence is CASSTTGGPYEQYF. The CDR3 DNA reads as TGTGCCAGCTCAACGACAGGGGGCCCATACGAGCAGTACTTC. Filled out from reference TRBV18 and TRBJ2-7, the complete variable domain reads NAGVMQNPRHLVRRRGQEARLRCSPMKGHSHVYWYRQLPEEGLKFMVYLQKENIIDESGMPKERFSAEFPKEGPSILRIQQVVRGDSAAYFCASSTTGGPYEQYFGPGTRLTVT.